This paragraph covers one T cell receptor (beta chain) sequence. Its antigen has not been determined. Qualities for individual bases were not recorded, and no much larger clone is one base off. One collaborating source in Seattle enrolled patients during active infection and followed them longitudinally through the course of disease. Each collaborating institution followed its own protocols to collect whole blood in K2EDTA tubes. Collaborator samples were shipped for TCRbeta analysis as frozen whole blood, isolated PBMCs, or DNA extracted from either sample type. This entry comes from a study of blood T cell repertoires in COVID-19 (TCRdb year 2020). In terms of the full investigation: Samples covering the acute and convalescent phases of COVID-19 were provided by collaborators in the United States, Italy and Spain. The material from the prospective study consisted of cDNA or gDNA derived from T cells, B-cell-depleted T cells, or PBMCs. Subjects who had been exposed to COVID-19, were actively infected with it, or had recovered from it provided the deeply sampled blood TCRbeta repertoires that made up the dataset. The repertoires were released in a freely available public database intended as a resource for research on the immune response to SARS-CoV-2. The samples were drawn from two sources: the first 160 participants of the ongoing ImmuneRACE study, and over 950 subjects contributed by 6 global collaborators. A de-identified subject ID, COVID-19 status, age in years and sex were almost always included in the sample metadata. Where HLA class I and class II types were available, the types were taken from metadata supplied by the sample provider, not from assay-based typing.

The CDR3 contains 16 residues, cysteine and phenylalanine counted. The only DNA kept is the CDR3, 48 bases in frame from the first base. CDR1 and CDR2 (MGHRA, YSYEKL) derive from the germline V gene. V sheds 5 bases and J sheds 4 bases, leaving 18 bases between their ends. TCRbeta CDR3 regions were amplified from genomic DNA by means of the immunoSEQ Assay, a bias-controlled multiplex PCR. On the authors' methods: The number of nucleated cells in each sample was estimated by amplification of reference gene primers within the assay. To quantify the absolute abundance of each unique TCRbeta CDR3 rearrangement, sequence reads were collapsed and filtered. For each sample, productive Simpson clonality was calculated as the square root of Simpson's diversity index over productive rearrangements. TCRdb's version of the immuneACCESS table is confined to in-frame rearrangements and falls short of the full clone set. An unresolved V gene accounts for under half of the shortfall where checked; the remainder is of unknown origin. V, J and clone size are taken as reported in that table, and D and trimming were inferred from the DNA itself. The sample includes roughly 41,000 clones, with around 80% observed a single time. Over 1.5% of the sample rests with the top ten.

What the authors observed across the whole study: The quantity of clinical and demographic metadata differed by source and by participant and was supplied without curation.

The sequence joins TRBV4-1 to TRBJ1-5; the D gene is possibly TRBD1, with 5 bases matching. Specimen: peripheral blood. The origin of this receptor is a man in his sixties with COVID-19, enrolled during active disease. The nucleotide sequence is TGCGCCAGCAGCTCACTGAAAGACAGCTTTAATCAGCCCCAGCATTTT. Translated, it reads CASSSLKDSFNQPQHF.